These T cell receptor beta chains were read from a single sample in a study of liver allograft versus peripheral blood T cells. Each CDR3 protein gets one entry after TCRdb re-called the reads with MiXCR. The table records several thousand distinct CDR3 sequences, roughly a quarter of them present only once. Receptors originate from a human patient who had a liver transplant. Some T cells may be supplied by the graft donor. CDR3s include the opening cysteine and the closing phenylalanine or tryptophan. Fields, in order: clone size, V gene, J gene, CDR3 protein. Rows may omit the clone size; those that give it use once, few, many or a size class.

>many|TRBV7-9|TRBJ2-7
CASSQEEGRGPSYEQYF
>medium-sized|TRBV29-1|TRBJ2-7
CSVGTGGLEQYF
>.|TRBV7-9|TRBJ2-7
CASSQQSGTGGYEQYF
>.|TRBV20-1|TRBJ2-7
CSVERRGTYEQYF
>.|TRBV19|TRBJ1-1
CASSAAGGGRTEAFF
>medium-sized|TRBV20-1|TRBJ2-1
CSANQVGYNEQFF
>medium-sized|TRBV19|TRBJ1-4
CASSKLGGGEKLFF
>.|TRBV20-1|TRBJ1-5
CSARMGGGNNQPQHF
>medium-sized|TRBV24-1|TRBJ2-1
CATSDFTGGWKNSSYNEQFF
>.|TRBV29-1|TRBJ2-6
CSVLTLSGANVLTF
>many|TRBV5-4|TRBJ2-3
CASSLFSGGNSKDTQYF
>medium-sized|TRBV29-1|TRBJ1-2
CSVHSTRDYGYTF
>medium-sized|TRBV19|TRBJ1-5
CASSIVGTGVPQPQHF
>many|TRBV5-6|TRBJ1-1
CASSPGTGGTGTEAFF
>.|TRBV19|TRBJ2-5
CASSIGGRQETQYF
>.|TRBV24-1|TRBJ1-2
CATGARDGYTF
>.|TRBV20-1|TRBJ1-1
CSARWSGNTEAFF
>.|TRBV6-6|TRBJ2-2
CASSYLATGELFF
>many|TRBV12-3/TRBV12-4|TRBJ2-6
CASSLRGSGANVLTF
>few|TRBV5-6|TRBJ1-4
CASSLRGDYEKLFF
>.|TRBV12-3/TRBV12-4|TRBJ1-1
CASSLDGRGAFF
>.|TRBV25-1|TRBJ1-1
CASSEWGRGQTEAFF
>few|TRBV19|TRBJ2-6
CASSIPGASGANVLTF
>medium-sized|TRBV6-6|TRBJ1-1
CASSRTVNTEAFF
>medium-sized|TRBV5-4|TRBJ1-5
CASSWDRDQPQHF
>medium-sized|TRBV7-9|TRBJ2-1
CASSLLLLAGGPTSYNEQFF
>many|TRBV6-6|TRBJ1-5
CASRGGFYQPQHF
>.|TRBV19|TRBJ1-5
CASTRLGDLAQPQHF
>few|TRBV7-3|TRBJ2-1
CASSYKTGGEQFF
>.|TRBV2|TRBJ2-7
CASSGALNYEQYF